The 10 T cell receptor beta chains reported below all come from one sample, sequenced in a study of T cells in pancreatic ductal adenocarcinoma. No neoadjuvant therapy was given to the selected pancreatic ductal adenocarcinoma patients before their surgery. Some clones are missing from TCRdb's copy, which holds only in-frame ones; the method was immunoSEQ multiplex PCR. The data contain 7,500 to 9,500 clones, just under 90% of them seen just once; the ten biggest clones take up 3.1%. The sequenced material came from PBMCs. The receptors were sampled from a human donor with pancreatic ductal adenocarcinoma.

The genes are TRBV4-3 and TRBJ1-6, with 11 bases lining up with TRBD1. With 4 bases clipped from V and 8 bases from J, the junction kept 10 bases outside the gene matches. The length of the CDR3 is 17 residues. Germline loops: CDR1 LGHNA, CDR2 YSLEER. The CDR3 region is CASSRGPGTGGDSPLHF. The CDR3 DNA reads as TGCGCCAGCAGCCGAGGCCCTGGGACAGGGGGAGATTCACCCCTCCACTTT.

This clone ranks as large. The rearrangement joins TRBV2 to TRBJ2-2; the match to TRBD1 covers 12 bases. With V trimmed by 5 bases and J by 2 bases, 6 bases remained unmatched. This CDR3 spans 17 amino acids. Germline V gives CDR1 SNHLY, CDR2 FYNNEI. CDR3 DNA: TGTGCCAGCAGTACGCCGGGACAGGGGGCAAACACCGGGGAGCTGTTTTTT. Its translation: CASSTPGQGANTGELFF.

The chain carries TRBV7-2 and TRBJ2-7; 7 bases map to TRBD1. The CDR3 spans 15 residues. Germline V gene sequence: CDR1 SGHTA, CDR2 FQGNSA. V shed 2 bases and J 0 bases; nucleotides not matched to a gene: 4. CDR3 bases: TGTGCCAGCAGCTTATCCGGGACAGTCTCCTACGAGCAGTACTTC. Its translation: CASSLSGTVSYEQYF.

V is TRBV19 and J is TRBJ2-1, with TRBD1 identical over 11 bases. J was trimmed by 5 bases and V by 5 bases; bases with no gene match: 5. There are 15 residues in the CDR3. In germline, CDR1 is LNHDA, CDR2 SQIVND (reference sequence). Here the CDR3 reads CASSWGQGGDNEQFF. The DNA of the CDR3 is TGTGCCAGTAGTTGGGGACAGGGGGGCGACAATGAGCAGTTCTTC.

The chain carries TRBV2 and TRBJ1-1; possible D gene TRBD1, 5 bases. Germline-derived CDR1 and CDR2 are SNHLY and FYNNEI. The V and J ends lost 7 bases and 0 bases respectively, with 21 bases between them. The CDR3 has 17 amino acids. The CDR3, as DNA: TGTGCCAGCACGTCCCCGGGACCGGGAGTAATGAACACTGAAGCTTTCTTT. Its protein is CASTSPGPGVMNTEAFF. Full variable domain (rest looked up from reference TRBV2 and TRBJ1-1): EPEVTQTPSHQVTQMGQEVILRCVPISNHLYFYWYRQILGQKVEFLVSFYNNEISEKSEIFDDQFSVERPDGSNFTLKIRSTKLEDSAMYFCASTSPGPGVMNTEAFFGQGTRLTVV.

The chain combines TRBV5-4 with TRBJ2-2, with 8 bases fitting TRBD2. Per the germline V gene, CDR1 is SGHNT and CDR2 is YYREEE (reference sequence). V dropped 4 bases and J dropped 5; count of bases not matched to a gene: 13. The CDR3 totals 17 residues. CDR3 in DNA: TGTGCCAGCAGCCCCCCCCTCGGGGGGGCCCGAACCGGGGAGCTGTTTTTT. The encoded protein is CASSPPLGGARTGELFF. Variable domain in full (rest from reference TRBV5-4 and TRBJ2-2): ETGVTQSPTHLIKTRGQQVTLRCSSQSGHNTVSWYQQALGQGPQFIFQYYREEENGRGNFPPRFSGLQFPNYSSELNVNALELDDSALYLCASSPPLGGARTGELFFGEGSRLTVL.

There are a few counts of this clone. The V and J genes are TRBV5-1 and TRBJ2-7, with a tentative D call TRBD1 (5 bases). The CDR3 extends over 14 amino acids. The germline V gene encodes CDR1 SGHRS and CDR2 YFSETQ. V dropped 4 bases and J dropped 0 bases, with 11 bases sitting between them. The CDR3 loop reads CASSPQGFSYEQYF. For the CDR3, the DNA is TGCGCCAGCAGCCCGCAGGGTTTCTCCTACGAGCAGTACTTC. Complete variable domain (other parts from reference TRBV5-1 and TRBJ2-7): KAGVTQTPRYLIKTRGQQVTLSCSPISGHRSVSWYQQTPGQGLQFLFEYFSETQRNKGNFPGRFSGRQFSNSRSEMNVSTLELGDSALYLCASSPQGFSYEQYFGPGTRLTVT.

This rearrangement joins TRBV30 to TRBJ1-1; D is unresolved. CDR1 and CDR2 from the germline V gene are GTSNPN and SVGIG (reference sequence). Trimming pared 2 bases from V and 1 base from J, leaving 14 bases between. The CDR3 extends over 15 amino acids. CDR3 DNA: TGTGCCTGGAGTCCCCCGCCAGGCTGGAACACTGAAGCTTTCTTT. Its protein product is CAWSPPPGWNTEAFF. The complete variable domain, with remaining parts taken from reference TRBV30 and TRBJ1-1, reads SQTIHQWPATLVQPVGSPLSLECTVEGTSNPNLYWYRQAAGRGLQLLFYSVGIGQISSEVPQNLSASRPQDRQFILSSKKLLLSDSGFYLCAWSPPPGWNTEAFFGQGTRLTVV.

In DNA, the CDR3 is TGTGCCAGCAGTCCCCAGGACAGGGAAACCGGGGAGCTGTTTTTT. Protein: CASSPQDRETGELFF. The genes are TRBV6-5 and TRBJ2-2, with 8 bases matching TRBD1. From germline, CDR1 is MNHEY and CDR2 SVGAGI. This CDR3 is 15 amino acids long. V was pared by 5 bases and J by 5 bases, with 7 bases of the junction left unmatched.

This chain links TRBV6-7 with TRBJ1-6; the D gene is possibly TRBD1 (5 bases). TRBV6-7 is sorted into the ORF group, with uncertain function. The CDR3 loop spans 16 amino acids. V dropped 0 bases and J dropped 11 bases, with 17 bases sitting between them. The CDR3 sequence is CASSYSIRGGGTPLHF. The CDR3 nucleotides read TGTGCCAGCAGTTACTCAATCCGGGGGGGAGGGACACCCCTCCACTTT.